One and the same sample provided the 10 T cell receptor beta chains below, sequenced in a study of PD-L1 blockade in urothelial cancer. The sample's time point: pretreatment peripheral blood. Clones were sequenced by immunoSEQ multiplex PCR, and TCRdb holds only the in-frame ones, with some missing. This sample carries about 80,000 clones, around four fifths of them seen once, and the ten largest clones take 5.5% to 7.5%. The sample in question was PBMCs, obtained around atezolizumab (anti-PD-L1) treatment. Receptors were obtained from a man aged 40-50 years with urothelial cancer.

This clone was detected once. Other DNA sequences within the sample encode an identical CDR3. The chain couples TRBV25-1 to TRBJ1-3, with 7 bases aligning to TRBD1. There are 14 residues in the CDR3. The J segment lost 4 bases and the V segment lost 4 bases, leaving 4 bases of the junction unmatched. Germline lookup yields CDR1 MGHDK and CDR2 SYGVNS. DNA of the CDR3: TGTGCCAGCAGTGGACAGGGAGTGGGAAACACCATATATTTT. It yields the protein CASSGQGVGNTIYF.

The rearrangement joins TRBV5-4 to TRBJ2-5; 10 nucleotides line up with TRBD1. The CDR3 covers 15 residues. In germline, CDR1 is SGHNT, CDR2 YYREEE (reference sequence). The V gene end was trimmed by 0 bases and the J gene end by 4 bases; junction bases not matched to a gene: 3. The CDR3 DNA is TGTGCCAGCAGCTTGGGACAGGGGGCAAGAGAGACCCAGTACTTC. It specifies CASSLGQGARETQYF.

CDR3 amino acids: CASSQAGSKETQYF. CDR3 DNA sequence: TGCGCCAGCAGCCAAGCAGGATCGAAAGAGACCCAGTACTTC. V usage is TRBV4-1 and J usage is TRBJ2-5; D is ambiguous. V dropped 1 base and J dropped 3 bases, with 9 bases sitting between them. The CDR3 is made up of 14 amino acids. Per the germline V gene, CDR1 is MGHRA and CDR2 is YSYEKL.

The gene calls are TRBV6-5 and TRBJ1-1; D is undetermined. The CDR3 has 16 amino acids. The germline V gene has CDR1 MNHEY and CDR2 SVGAGI. Trimming stripped 0 bases from V and 1 base from J, with 12 bases between. Written as DNA, the CDR3 is TGTGCCAGCAGTTACTCGAGTGGGAGGACGAACACTGAAGCTTTCTTT. It is translated as CASSYSSGRTNTEAFF.

The chain joins TRBV5-1 to TRBJ2-1; 12 bases line up with TRBD2. Germline V gene sequence: CDR1 SGHRS, CDR2 YFSETQ. With V trimmed by 0 bases and J by 2 bases, 9 bases remained unmatched. The CDR3 loop spans 19 amino acids. The CDR3 DNA reads as TGCGCCAGCAGCTTGGGGGGGGGACTAGCGGGCGCCACCTACAATGAGCAGTTCTTC. Amino acids: CASSLGGGLAGATYNEQFF.

The chain joins TRBV28 to TRBJ1-5; 7 positions agree with TRBD1. This CDR3 spans 15 amino acids. Germline CDR1 and CDR2: MDHEN and SYDVKM. V lost 7 bases and J lost 11; bases outside the gene matches: 17. The CDR3 is CASTPGRGALSAQHF. The CDR3 DNA reads as TGTGCCAGCACCCCAGGCAGGGGGGCTCTATCAGCCCAGCATTTT.

This clone appeared a single time. V usage is TRBV6-1 and J usage is TRBJ1-3; no clear D gene. This CDR3 region has 14 residues. V was cut by 7 bases and J by 0 bases, with 10 bases left in between. Germline V gene data show CDR1 as MNHNS and CDR2 as SASEGT. The CDR3 bases are TGTGCCAGCATTAATGCGTTCTCTGGAAACACCATATATTTT. This sequence encodes CASINAFSGNTIYF.

This chain links TRBV19 with TRBJ1-5; TRBD1 agrees at 9 bases. J gave up 4 bases and V 5 bases, and 6 bases lay outside the gene matches. Germline CDR1 and CDR2: LNHDA and SQIVND (reference sequence). The CDR3 is 15 residues long. The CDR3 region is CASSAWGQGNQPQHF. The CDR3 region has the DNA TGTGCCAGTAGTGCTTGGGGACAGGGTAATCAGCCCCAGCATTTT.

This sequence joins TRBV6-5 and TRBJ2-3; TRBD2 matches at 8 bases. V was clipped by 10 bases and J by 3 bases; unmatched bases: 9. CDR1 MNHEY and CDR2 SVGAGI come from the germline V gene. The CDR3 sequence is 14 residues long. The CDR3 sequence is CATPSAGETDTQYF. The CDR3 DNA sequence: TGTGCCACCCCTTCAGCGGGGGAGACAGATACGCAGTATTTT.

This chain uses TRBV18 with TRBJ1-2; weak D call: TRBD1 (5 bases). CDR3 length: 14 residues. V gave up 2 bases and J gave up 5 bases, with 12 bases separating them. Germline-derived CDR1 and CDR2 are KGHSH and LQKENI. The CDR3 coding sequence is TGTGCCAGCTCACCATCGGACACCGGTTATGGCTACACCTTC. Translated, it gives CASSPSDTGYGYTF.